This T cell receptor (beta chain) is from a study of blood T cells in healthy people across ages. Study-level results: Higher diversity, along with more naive CD4+ cells, distinguished long-lived donors from aged donors.

Sample-barcoded 5' priming and a J-beta primer mix drove a second PCR of roughly 6 to 12 cycles. TCRdb re-called the 5' RACE reads through MiXCR, storing one row per CDR3 protein. The sample includes about 840,000 distinct CDR3 sequences, roughly 29% of them seen just once. Worth noting for this clonotype: The antigen remains unidentified.

V was shortened by 3 bases and J by 4 bases, with 15 bases between the two germline ends. Germline V gene data show CDR1 as MNHEY and CDR2 as SMNVEV (reference sequence). The CDR3 runs to 15 residues. This sample also belongs to another study, concerning T cells of mothers and their children. As reported in that work: Each mother yielded more than 9.5 million TCR beta CDR3 reads. Each child yielded some 3 million reads. Biologically related mothers and children overlapped slightly more than unrelated pairs, a non-significant difference.

This sequence joins TRBV27 and TRBJ1-1; D unclear. The sequence was collected from a woman between 35 and 50 years old in good health. Sequenced: blood. CDR3 in DNA: TGTGCCAGCAGTTTCGGGTATACAGAGGGCACTGAAGCTTTCTTT. Translation gives CASSFGYTEGTEAFF.